This T cell receptor (beta chain) comes out of a study of blood T cell repertoires in COVID-19 (dated by TCRdb to 2018 to 2021). About the study as a whole: The collaborator samples originated in the United States, Italy and Spain and spanned the acute and convalescent phases of COVID-19. The material from the prospective study consisted of cDNA or gDNA derived from T cells, B-cell-depleted T cells, or PBMCs. Deeply sampled blood TCRbeta repertoires from subjects exposed to, actively infected with, or recovered from COVID-19 were included in the dataset. The repertoires were released in a freely available public database intended as a resource for research on the immune response to SARS-CoV-2. The samples were drawn from two sources: the first 160 participants of the ongoing ImmuneRACE study, and 1,000 to 1,500 subjects contributed by 6 global collaborators. Nearly every sample came with metadata listing a de-identified subject ID, COVID-19 status, age in years and sex. Where available, HLA class I and class II types were obtained from metadata supplied by the sample provider rather than from assay-based typing.

The full study reports these points: The amount of clinical and demographic metadata varied by source and participant and was provided uncurated.

The germline V gene provides CDR1 SGHRS and CDR2 YFSETQ. The germline V and J ends show losses of 0 bases and 4 bases respectively, and no gene match explains 5 bases of the junction. The CDR3 covers 15 residues, taking in both the cysteine and the phenylalanine. Here the CDR3 DNA is all that survives: 45 bases in frame from base 1. TCRbeta CDR3 regions were amplified from genomic DNA using the immunoSEQ Assay, a bias-controlled multiplex PCR. Concerning the study's data processing: Within the assay, amplification of reference gene primers was used to estimate how many nucleated cells each sample contained. To quantify the absolute abundance of each unique TCRbeta CDR3 rearrangement, sequence reads were collapsed and filtered. For each sample, productive Simpson clonality was calculated by taking the square root of Simpson's diversity index across productive rearrangements. TCRdb's version of the immuneACCESS table is confined to in-frame rearrangements and falls short of the full clone set. An unresolved V gene accounts for under half of the shortfall where checked; the remainder is of unknown origin. Clonal size and the V and J genes are those of that table, whereas D and trimming came from the DNA. Across this sample there are about 82,000 clones, with approximately 82% seen only once. The ten biggest clones cover approximately 17% of the sample.

For this clone: What antigen it recognizes has not been identified. Base-call qualities are not available, and no considerably larger clone is one nucleotide away.

Whole blood was collected in K2EDTA tubes by collaborating institutions according to the institutions' own protocols. For TCRbeta analysis, collaborator samples were shipped as frozen whole blood, as isolated PBMCs, or as DNA extracted from either sample type. This TCR came from an older woman with acute or convalescent COVID-19. The rearrangement combines TRBV5-1 with TRBJ2-7; 9 nucleotides in the junction match TRBD1. Source material: peripheral blood. The DNA sequence reads TGCGCCAGCAGCTTGGCCGGGACAGGGCTGTACGAGCAGTACTTC. Its product reads: CASSLAGTGLYEQYF. The full variable domain, completed from the reference TRBV5-1 and TRBJ2-7 proteins outside the CDR3, reads KAGVTQTPRYLIKTRGQQVTLSCSPISGHRSVSWYQQTPGQGLQFLFEYFSETQRNKGNFPGRFSGRQFSNSRSEMNVSTLELGDSALYLCASSLAGTGLYEQYFGPGTRLTVT.